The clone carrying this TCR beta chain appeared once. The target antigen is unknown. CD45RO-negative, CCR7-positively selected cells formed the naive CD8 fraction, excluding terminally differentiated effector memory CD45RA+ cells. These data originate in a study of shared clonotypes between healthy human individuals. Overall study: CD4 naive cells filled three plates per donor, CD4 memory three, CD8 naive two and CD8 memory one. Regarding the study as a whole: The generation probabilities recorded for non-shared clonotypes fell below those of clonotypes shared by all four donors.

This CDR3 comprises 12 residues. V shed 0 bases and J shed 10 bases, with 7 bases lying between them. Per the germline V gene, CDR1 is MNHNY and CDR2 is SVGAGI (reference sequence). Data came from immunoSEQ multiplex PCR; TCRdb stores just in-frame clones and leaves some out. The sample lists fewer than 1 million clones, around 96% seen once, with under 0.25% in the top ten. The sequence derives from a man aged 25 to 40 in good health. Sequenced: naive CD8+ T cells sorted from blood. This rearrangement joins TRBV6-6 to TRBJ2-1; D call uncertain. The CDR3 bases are TGTGCCAGCAGTTACTCGAGTCGGGAGCAGTTCTTC. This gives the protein CASSYSSREQFF.